This T cell receptor (beta chain) was identified during a study of T cells in Graves' hyperthyroidism and ophthalmopathy. The V gene's germline CDR1 is SGDLS and CDR2 YYNGEE. This CDR3 has 16 amino acids. RNA transcripts yielded amplified TCR beta CDR3 regions. First-round RT-PCR with HTBI primers amplified the TCR CDR3 region. TCRdb recomputed calls from the multiplex PCR reads with MiXCR, one row per CDR3 protein. This table holds approximately 590,000 distinct CDR3 sequences, 15% to 19% found once. Note on this clonotype: The junction departs from germline at one end; a sequencing error may be responsible.

Material for sequencing was blood. The clonotype was recovered from a woman under 40 with Graves' hyperthyroidism. The chain couples TRBV9 to TRBJ2-1; perhaps TRBD2 as D (6 bases). Written as DNA, the CDR3 is TGTGCCAGCACCGTAAGGGACTCTAGCTCCTACAATGAGCAGTTCTTC. Its translation: CASTVRDSSSYNEQFF.